This T cell receptor (beta chain) emerged from a study of cytomegalovirus exposure and HLA in healthy donors. Whole-study results and caveats: On later analysis, the bulk of CMV-associated TCR beta chains appeared to be HLA-restricted.

As regards this clone: Its target is not known.

The V gene lost 6 bases and the J gene lost 10 bases, with 22 bases spanning the gap. Germline V gene lookup returns CDR1 PRHDT and CDR2 FYEKMQ (reference sequence). The CDR3 extends over 16 amino acids. 13 Jbeta primers and 60 Vbeta primers were used for the PCR. Using immunoSEQ multiplex PCR, the repertoire was profiled, and TCRdb retains in-frame clones only, with some absent. The profile shows about 130,000 clones, around four fifths of them singletons. The chain couples TRBV13 to TRBJ1-6; TRBD1 might be the D (5 bases). This receptor was taken from a woman aged 40 to 55 in good health and CMV-seronegative. Specimen: PBMCs. CDR3 DNA: TGTGCCAGCAGTTGGGGGGGACGGGACTTAGGGTCACCCCTCCACTTT. This sequence encodes CASSWGGRDLGSPLHF. Complete variable domain (other parts from reference TRBV13 and TRBJ1-6): AAGVIQSPRHLIKEKRETATLKCYPIPRHDTVYWYQQGPGQDPQFLISFYEKMQSDKGSIPDRFSAQQFSDYHSELNMSSLELGDSALYFCASSWGGRDLGSPLHFGNGTRLTVT.